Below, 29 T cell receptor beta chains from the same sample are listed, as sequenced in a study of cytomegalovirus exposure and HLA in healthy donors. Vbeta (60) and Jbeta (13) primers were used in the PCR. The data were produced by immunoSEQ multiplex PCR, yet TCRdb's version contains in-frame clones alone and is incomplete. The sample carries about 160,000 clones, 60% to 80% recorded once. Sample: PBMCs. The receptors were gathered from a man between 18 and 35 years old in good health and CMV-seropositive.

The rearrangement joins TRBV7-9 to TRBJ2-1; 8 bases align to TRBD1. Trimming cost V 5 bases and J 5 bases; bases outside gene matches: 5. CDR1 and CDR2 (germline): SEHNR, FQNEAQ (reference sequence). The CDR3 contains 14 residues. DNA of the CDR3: TGTGCCAGCAGCCCCGGGACAGGCAACAATGAGCAGTTCTTC. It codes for CASSPGTGNNEQFF.

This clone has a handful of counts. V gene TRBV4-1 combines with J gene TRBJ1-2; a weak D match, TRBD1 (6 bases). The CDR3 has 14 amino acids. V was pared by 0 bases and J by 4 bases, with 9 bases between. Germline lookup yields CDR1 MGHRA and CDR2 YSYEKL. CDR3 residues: CASSQETGLYGYTF. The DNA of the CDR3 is TGCGCCAGCAGCCAAGAGACAGGCCTCTATGGCTACACCTTC.

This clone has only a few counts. The CDR3 sequence is CATSRDPGQGPDTQYF. The CDR3 DNA is TGTGCCACCAGCAGAGATCCCGGACAGGGGCCAGATACGCAGTATTTT. The rearrangement links TRBV15 to TRBJ2-3, with 9 bases matching TRBD1. The CDR3 is 16 residues long. Per germline, CDR1 LNHNV and CDR2 YYDKDF (reference sequence). The V gene end was trimmed by 0 bases and the J gene end by 4 bases; junction bases not matched to a gene: 5.

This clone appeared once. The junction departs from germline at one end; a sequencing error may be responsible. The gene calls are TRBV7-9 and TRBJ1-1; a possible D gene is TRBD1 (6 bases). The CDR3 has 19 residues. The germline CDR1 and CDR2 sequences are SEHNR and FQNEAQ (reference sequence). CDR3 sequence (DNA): TGTTCCAGCAGCCCCCAACCACGTGGGACATCTTCTTGGAACACTGAAGCTTTCTTT. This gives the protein CSSSPQPRGTSSWNTEAFF.

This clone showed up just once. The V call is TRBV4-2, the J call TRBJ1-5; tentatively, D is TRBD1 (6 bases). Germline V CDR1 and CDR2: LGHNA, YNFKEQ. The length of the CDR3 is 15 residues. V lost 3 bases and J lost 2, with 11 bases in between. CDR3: CASSQTGDGNQPQHF. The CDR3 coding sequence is TGTGCCAGCAGCCAGACAGGTGACGGCAATCAGCCCCAGCATTTT.

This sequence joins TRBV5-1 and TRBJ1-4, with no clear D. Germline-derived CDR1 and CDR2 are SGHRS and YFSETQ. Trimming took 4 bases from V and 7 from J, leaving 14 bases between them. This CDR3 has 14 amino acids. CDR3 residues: CASSHADIGEKLFF. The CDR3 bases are TGCGCCAGCAGCCATGCCGACATAGGTGAAAAACTGTTTTTT. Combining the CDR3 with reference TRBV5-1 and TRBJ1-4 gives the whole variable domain KAGVTQTPRYLIKTRGQQVTLSCSPISGHRSVSWYQQTPGQGLQFLFEYFSETQRNKGNFPGRFSGRQFSNSRSEMNVSTLELGDSALYLCASSHADIGEKLFFGSGTQLSVL.

The CDR3 is CASSQAAGQSNEKLFF. For the CDR3, the DNA is TGCGCCAGCAGCCAAGCGGCCGGACAGAGTAATGAAAAACTGTTTTTT. The J gene is TRBJ1-4, the V gene TRBV4-1; maybe TRBD1 (6 bases). The CDR3 spans 16 residues. V was trimmed by 1 base and J by 4 bases, leaving 13 bases between them. The germline gives CDR1 MGHRA, CDR2 YSYEKL.

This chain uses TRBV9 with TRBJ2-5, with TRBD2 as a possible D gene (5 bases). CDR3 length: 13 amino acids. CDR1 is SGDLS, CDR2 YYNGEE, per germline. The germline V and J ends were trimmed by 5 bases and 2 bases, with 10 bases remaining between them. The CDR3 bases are TGTGCCAGCAGGAGAACGGGGCAAGAGACCCAGTACTTC. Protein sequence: CASRRTGQETQYF. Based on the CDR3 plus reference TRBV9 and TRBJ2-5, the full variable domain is DSGVTQTPKHLITATGQRVTLRCSPRSGDLSVYWYQQSLDQGLQFLIQYYNGEERAKGNILERFSAQQFPDLHSELNLSSLELGDSALYFCASRRTGQETQYFGPGTRLLVL.

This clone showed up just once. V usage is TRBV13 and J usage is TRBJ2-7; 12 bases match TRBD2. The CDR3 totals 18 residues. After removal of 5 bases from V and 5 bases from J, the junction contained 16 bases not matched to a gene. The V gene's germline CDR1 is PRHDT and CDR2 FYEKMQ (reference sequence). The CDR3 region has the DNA TGTGCCAGCAGCCTAAAAAGGGGACTAGCGGGTGGGGAGAACGAGCAGTACTTC. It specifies CASSLKRGLAGGENEQYF.

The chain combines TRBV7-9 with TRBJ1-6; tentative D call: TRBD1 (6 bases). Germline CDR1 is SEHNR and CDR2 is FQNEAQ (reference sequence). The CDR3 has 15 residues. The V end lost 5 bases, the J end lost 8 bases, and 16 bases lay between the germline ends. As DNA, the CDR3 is TGTGCCAGCAGCCCGAGCGGACAGCTCTATTCACCCCTCCACTTT. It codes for CASSPSGQLYSPLHF.

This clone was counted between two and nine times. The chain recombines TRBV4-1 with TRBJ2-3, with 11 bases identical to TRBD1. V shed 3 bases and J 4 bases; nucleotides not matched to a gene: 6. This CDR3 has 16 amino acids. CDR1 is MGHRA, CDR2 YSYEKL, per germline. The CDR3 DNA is TGCGCCAGCAGCCACCGCGGGACAGGGGGTGCAGATACGCAGTATTTT. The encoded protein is CASSHRGTGGADTQYF.

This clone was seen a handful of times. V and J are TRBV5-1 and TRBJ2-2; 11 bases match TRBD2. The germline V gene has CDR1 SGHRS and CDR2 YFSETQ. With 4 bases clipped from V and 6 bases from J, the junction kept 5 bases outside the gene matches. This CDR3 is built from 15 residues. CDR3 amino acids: CASSPLAGAPGELFF. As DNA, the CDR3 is TGCGCCAGCAGCCCACTAGCGGGAGCCCCCGGGGAGCTGTTTTTT.

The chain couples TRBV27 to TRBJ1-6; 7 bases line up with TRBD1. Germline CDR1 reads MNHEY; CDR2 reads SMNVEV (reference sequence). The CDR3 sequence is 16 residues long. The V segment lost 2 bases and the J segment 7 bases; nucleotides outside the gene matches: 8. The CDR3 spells CASSLSHQGVNSPLHF. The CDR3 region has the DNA TGTGCCAGCAGTTTAAGCCACCAGGGGGTAAATTCACCCCTCCACTTT.

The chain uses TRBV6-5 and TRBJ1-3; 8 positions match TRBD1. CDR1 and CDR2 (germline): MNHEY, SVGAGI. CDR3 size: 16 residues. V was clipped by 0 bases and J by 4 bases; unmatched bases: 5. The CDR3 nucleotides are TGTGCCAGCAGTTACTCACGGACAGGGTCCGGAAACACCATATATTTT. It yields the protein CASSYSRTGSGNTIYF.

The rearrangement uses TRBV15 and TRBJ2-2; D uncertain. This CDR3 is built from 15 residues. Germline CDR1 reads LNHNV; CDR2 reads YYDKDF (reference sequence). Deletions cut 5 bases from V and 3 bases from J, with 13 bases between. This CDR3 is CATSPTYRDTGELFF. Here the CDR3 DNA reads TGTGCCACCAGCCCCACCTACAGAGACACCGGGGAGCTGTTTTTT. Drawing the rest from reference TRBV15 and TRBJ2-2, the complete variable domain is DAMVIQNPRYQVTQFGKPVTLSCSQTLNHNVMYWYQQKSSQAPKLLFHYYDKDFNNEADTPDNFQSRRPNTSFCFLDIRSPGLGDTAMYLCATSPTYRDTGELFFGEGSRLTVL.

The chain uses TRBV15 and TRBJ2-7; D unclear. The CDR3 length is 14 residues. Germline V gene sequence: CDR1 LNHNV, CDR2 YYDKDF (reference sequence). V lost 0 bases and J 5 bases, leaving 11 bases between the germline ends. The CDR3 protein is CATSRDLHTDEQYF. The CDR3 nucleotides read TGTGCCACCAGCAGAGATTTACACACCGACGAGCAGTACTTC.

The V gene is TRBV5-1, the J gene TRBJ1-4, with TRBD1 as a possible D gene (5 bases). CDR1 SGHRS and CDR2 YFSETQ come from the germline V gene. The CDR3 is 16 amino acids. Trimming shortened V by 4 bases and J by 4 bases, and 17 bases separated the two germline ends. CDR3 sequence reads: CASSGGTAEVNEKLFF. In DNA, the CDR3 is TGCGCCAGCAGCGGAGGGACCGCTGAGGTTAATGAAAAACTGTTTTTT.

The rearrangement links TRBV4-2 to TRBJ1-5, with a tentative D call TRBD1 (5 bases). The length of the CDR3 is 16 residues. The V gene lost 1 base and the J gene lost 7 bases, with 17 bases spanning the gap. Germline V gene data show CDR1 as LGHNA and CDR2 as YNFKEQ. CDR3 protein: CASSQVPPGRYQPQHF. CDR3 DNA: TGTGCCAGCAGCCAAGTTCCGCCAGGGAGGTACCAGCCCCAGCATTTT.

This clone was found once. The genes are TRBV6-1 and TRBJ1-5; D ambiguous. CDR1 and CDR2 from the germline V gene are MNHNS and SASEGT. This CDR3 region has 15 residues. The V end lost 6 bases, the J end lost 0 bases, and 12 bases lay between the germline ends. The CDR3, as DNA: TGTGCCAGCAGCCCTAGCGGGTATAGCAATCAGCCCCAGCATTTT. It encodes CASSPSGYSNQPQHF.

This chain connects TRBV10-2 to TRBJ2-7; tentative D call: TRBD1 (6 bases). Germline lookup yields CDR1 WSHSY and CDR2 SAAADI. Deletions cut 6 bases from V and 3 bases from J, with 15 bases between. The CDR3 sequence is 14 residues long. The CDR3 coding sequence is TGCGCCAGCAGACCCGGGACACCGAACTACGAGCAGTACTTC. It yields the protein CASRPGTPNYEQYF.

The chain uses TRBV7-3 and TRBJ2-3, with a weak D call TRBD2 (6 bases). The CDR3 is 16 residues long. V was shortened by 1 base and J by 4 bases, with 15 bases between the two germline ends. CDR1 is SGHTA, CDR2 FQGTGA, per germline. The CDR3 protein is CASSLSLLAGADTQYF. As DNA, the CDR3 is TGTGCCAGCAGCTTAAGTCTACTAGCCGGCGCAGATACGCAGTATTTT.

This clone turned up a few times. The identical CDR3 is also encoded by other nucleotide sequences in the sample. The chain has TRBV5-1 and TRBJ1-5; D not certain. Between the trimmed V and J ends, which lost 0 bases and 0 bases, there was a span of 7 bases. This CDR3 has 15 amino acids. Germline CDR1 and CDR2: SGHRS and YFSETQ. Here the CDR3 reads CASSLVGDSNQPQHF. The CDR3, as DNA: TGCGCCAGCAGCTTGGTGGGAGATAGCAATCAGCCCCAGCATTTT.

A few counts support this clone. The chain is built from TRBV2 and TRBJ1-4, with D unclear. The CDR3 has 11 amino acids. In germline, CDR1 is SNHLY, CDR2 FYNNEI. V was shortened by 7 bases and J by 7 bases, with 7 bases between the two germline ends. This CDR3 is CASTNTEKLFF. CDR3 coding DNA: TGTGCCAGCACAAACACTGAAAAACTGTTTTTT.

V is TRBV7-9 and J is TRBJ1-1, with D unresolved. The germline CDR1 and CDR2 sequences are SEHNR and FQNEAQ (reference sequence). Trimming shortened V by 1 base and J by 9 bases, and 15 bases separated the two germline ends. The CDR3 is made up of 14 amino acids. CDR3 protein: CASSLVERTLKAFF. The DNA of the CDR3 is TGTGCCAGCAGCTTAGTTGAAAGGACTCTAAAAGCTTTCTTT.

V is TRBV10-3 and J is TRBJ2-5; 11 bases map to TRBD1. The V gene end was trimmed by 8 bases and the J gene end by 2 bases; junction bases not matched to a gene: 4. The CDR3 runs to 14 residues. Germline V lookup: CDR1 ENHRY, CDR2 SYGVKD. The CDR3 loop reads CAIGTGGIQETQYF. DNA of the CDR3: TGTGCCATCGGGACAGGGGGGATACAAGAGACCCAGTACTTC.

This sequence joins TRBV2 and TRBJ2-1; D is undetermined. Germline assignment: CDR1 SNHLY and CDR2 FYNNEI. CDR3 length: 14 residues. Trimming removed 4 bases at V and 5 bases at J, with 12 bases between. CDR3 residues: CASSVNRKDNEQFF. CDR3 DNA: TGTGCCAGCAGTGTGAACAGAAAAGACAATGAGCAGTTCTTC.

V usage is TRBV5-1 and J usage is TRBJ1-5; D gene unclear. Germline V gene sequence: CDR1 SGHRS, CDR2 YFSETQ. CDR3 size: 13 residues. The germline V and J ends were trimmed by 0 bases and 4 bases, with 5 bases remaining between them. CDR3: CASSLAENQPQHF. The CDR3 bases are TGCGCCAGCAGCTTGGCCGAGAATCAGCCCCAGCATTTT. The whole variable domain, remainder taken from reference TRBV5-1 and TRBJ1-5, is KAGVTQTPRYLIKTRGQQVTLSCSPISGHRSVSWYQQTPGQGLQFLFEYFSETQRNKGNFPGRFSGRQFSNSRSEMNVSTLELGDSALYLCASSLAENQPQHFGDGTRLSIL.

CDR3 bases: TGTGCCAGCAGTTACAGGAGAACTTCTAACTATGGCTACACCTTC. This sequence encodes CASSYRRTSNYGYTF. The V and J genes are TRBV6-5 and TRBJ1-2; D is ambiguous. This CDR3 is built from 15 residues. The V end was cut by 2 bases, the J end by 0 bases, with 10 bases between. Germline V gives CDR1 MNHEY, CDR2 SVGAGI.

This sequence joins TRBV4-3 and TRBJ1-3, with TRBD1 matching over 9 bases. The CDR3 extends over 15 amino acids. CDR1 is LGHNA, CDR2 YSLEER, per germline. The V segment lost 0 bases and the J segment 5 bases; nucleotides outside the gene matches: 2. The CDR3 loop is CASSQEGTGRNTIYF. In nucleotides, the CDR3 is TGCGCCAGCAGCCAAGAAGGGACAGGGCGAAACACCATATATTTT.